Shown below are 11 T cell receptor beta chains from a single sample sequenced in a study of blood T cell repertoires in COVID-19. Assay used: immunoSEQ multiplex PCR; TCRdb lists only in-frame clones, some missing. Of 25,000 to 30,000 clones in the sample, approximately 76% were seen once. Sequencing was done on a sample of peripheral blood. Receptors were obtained from a man aged 65 to 79 with acute or convalescent COVID-19.

This clone appeared a single time. This CDR3 reads CASSTGQGTYEQYF. Here the CDR3 DNA reads TGTGCCAGCAGTACGGGACAGGGAACGTACGAGCAGTACTTC. The rearrangement links TRBV6-5 to TRBJ2-7; 9 nucleotides line up with TRBD1. Germline CDR1 MNHEY, CDR2 SVGAGI. The junction had 6 bases not matched to a gene; V was cut back by 5 bases and J by 4 bases. The CDR3 length is 14 residues.

The J gene is TRBJ1-2, the V gene TRBV19, with D unclear. V was trimmed by 8 bases and J by 4 bases, leaving 14 bases between them. Germline V CDR1 and CDR2: LNHDA, SQIVND (reference sequence). This CDR3 is 13 amino acids long. DNA for the CDR3: TGTGCCAGTTCCGCCGCGCAGCGCTATGGCTACACCTTC. Protein: CASSAAQRYGYTF.

The genes are TRBV7-2 and TRBJ2-3; 7 positions agree with TRBD2. The CDR3 covers 15 residues. Germline V gene lookup returns CDR1 SGHTA and CDR2 FQGNSA. Germline trimming cut 5 bases from V and 2 bases from J; bases unmatched to any gene: 7. CDR3 in amino acids: CASSPRTSFTDTQYF. In DNA, the CDR3 is TGTGCCAGCAGCCCGAGGACTAGTTTCACAGATACGCAGTATTTT.

The chain joins TRBV28 to TRBJ1-2; a possible D gene is TRBD1 (6 bases). The CDR3 runs to 16 residues. Germline V gene sequence: CDR1 MDHEN, CDR2 SYDVKM. Trimming stripped 1 base from V and 1 base from J, with 13 bases between. This CDR3 reads CASSLSGAYGNYGYTF. The CDR3 nucleotides read TGTGCCAGCAGTTTATCAGGGGCTTATGGTAACTATGGCTACACCTTC.

Worth noting for this clone: The sample has other DNA sequences that encode this CDR3 too. The J gene is TRBJ1-4, the V gene TRBV7-3; D is perhaps TRBD1 (6 bases). Deletions cut 9 bases from V and 7 bases from J, with 21 bases between. CDR3 length equals 15 residues. Germline CDR1 and CDR2: SGHTA and FQGTGA. The CDR3 is CASSPATGDIEKLFF. CDR3 nucleotide sequence: TGTGCCAGTAGTCCGGCGACAGGTGATATTGAAAAACTGTTTTTT.

The chain couples TRBV5-4 to TRBJ1-2; D is possibly TRBD1 (6 bases). V dropped 2 bases and J dropped 2 bases, with 10 bases sitting between them. The germline V gene has CDR1 SGHNT and CDR2 YYREEE (reference sequence). The CDR3 sequence is 14 residues long. The CDR3 reads CASSFGQRNYGYTF. DNA of the CDR3: TGTGCCAGCAGCTTTGGACAGCGGAACTATGGCTACACCTTC.

The V gene is TRBV18, the J gene TRBJ2-7; TRBD2 agrees at 12 bases. The CDR3 runs to 17 residues. The germline V gene encodes CDR1 KGHSH and CDR2 LQKENI. Germline trimming cut 3 bases from V and 0 bases from J; bases unmatched to any gene: 6. Here the CDR3 reads CASSPQKTSGSSYEQYF. The CDR3 DNA sequence: TGTGCCAGCTCACCCCAAAAGACTAGCGGGAGCTCCTACGAGCAGTACTTC.

This clone was counted between two and nine times. The rearrangement uses TRBV7-6 and TRBJ1-3; D not certain. Germline V gene lookup returns CDR1 SGHVS and CDR2 FNYEAQ. V was shortened by 1 base and J by 2 bases, with 6 bases between the two germline ends. The CDR3 is 14 residues long. CDR3 amino acids: CASSLGSAGNTIYF. DNA of the CDR3: TGTGCCAGCAGCTTAGGCTCGGCTGGAAACACCATATATTTT.

The chain uses TRBV12-5 and TRBJ2-2; no clear D. The germline V and J ends were trimmed by 4 bases and 5 bases, with 17 bases remaining between them. CDR1 is LGHNT and CDR2 is FRNRAP in the germline V gene. CDR3 length: 16 amino acids. The CDR3 protein is CASGSPMSSITGELFF. The DNA of the CDR3 is TGTGCTAGTGGTTCCCCAATGTCCAGTATTACCGGGGAGCTGTTTTTT.

The chain has TRBV5-4 and TRBJ2-1; perhaps TRBD2 as D (7 bases). CDR3 length equals 15 residues. From germline, CDR1 is SGHNT and CDR2 YYREEE (reference sequence). V lost 1 base to trimming and J lost 6 bases, with 14 bases between them. The CDR3 loop is CASSLMAGAFNEQFF. The DNA for the CDR3 is TGTGCCAGCAGCTTGATGGCGGGGGCATTCAATGAGCAGTTCTTC.

The J gene is TRBJ2-2, the V gene TRBV19, with a possible D match to TRBD1 (5 bases). The CDR3 loop spans 15 amino acids. V lost 7 bases, J lost 2 bases, and 14 bases lay in between. Germline V gene sequence: CDR1 LNHDA, CDR2 SQIVND (reference sequence). The CDR3 protein is CASTRTPINTGELFF. DNA of the CDR3: TGTGCCAGTACTAGGACACCTATCAACACCGGGGAGCTGTTTTTT.